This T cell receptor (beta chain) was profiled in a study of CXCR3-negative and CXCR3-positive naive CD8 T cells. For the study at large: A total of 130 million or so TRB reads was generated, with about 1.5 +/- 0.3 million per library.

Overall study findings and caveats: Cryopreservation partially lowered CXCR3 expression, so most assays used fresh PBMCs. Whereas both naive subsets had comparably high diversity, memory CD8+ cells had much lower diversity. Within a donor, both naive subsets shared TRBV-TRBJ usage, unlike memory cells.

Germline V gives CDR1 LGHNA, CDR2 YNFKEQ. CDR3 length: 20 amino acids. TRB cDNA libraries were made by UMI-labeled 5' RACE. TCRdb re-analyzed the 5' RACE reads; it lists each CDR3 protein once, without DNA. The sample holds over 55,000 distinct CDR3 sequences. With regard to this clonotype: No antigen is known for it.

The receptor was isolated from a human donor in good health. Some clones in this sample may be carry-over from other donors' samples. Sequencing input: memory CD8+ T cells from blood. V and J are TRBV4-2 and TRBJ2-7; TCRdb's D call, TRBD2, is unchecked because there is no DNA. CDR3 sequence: CASSHSPRDVLAGVANEQYF.